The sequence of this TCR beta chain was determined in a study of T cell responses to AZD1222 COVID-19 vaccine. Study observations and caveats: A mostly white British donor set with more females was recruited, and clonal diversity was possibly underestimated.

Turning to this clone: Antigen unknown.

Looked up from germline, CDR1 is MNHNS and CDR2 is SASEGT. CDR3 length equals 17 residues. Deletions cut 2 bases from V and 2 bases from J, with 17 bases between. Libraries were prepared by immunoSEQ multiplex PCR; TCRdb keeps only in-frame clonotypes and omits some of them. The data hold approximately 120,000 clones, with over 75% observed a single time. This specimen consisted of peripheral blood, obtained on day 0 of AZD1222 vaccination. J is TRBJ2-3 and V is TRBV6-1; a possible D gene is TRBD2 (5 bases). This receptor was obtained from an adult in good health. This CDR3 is CASSERGRTAYTDTQYF. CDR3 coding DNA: TGTGCCAGCAGTGAAAGAGGGCGTACAGCTTACACAGATACGCAGTATTTT.